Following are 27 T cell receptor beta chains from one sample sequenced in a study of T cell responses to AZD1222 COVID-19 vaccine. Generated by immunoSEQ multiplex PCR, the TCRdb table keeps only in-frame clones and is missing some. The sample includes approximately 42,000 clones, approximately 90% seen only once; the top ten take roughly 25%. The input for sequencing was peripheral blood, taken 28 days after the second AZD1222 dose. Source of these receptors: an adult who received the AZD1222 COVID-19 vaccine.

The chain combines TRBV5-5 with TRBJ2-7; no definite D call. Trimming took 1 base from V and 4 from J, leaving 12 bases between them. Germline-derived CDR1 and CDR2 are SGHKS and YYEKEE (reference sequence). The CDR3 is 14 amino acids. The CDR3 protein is CASSLWSGSYEQYF. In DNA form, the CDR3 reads TGTGCCAGCAGCTTGTGGTCTGGGTCTTACGAGCAGTACTTC.

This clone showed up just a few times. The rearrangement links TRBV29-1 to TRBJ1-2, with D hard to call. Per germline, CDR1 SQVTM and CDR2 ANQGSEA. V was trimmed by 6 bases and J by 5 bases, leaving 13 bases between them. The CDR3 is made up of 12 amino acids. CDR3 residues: CSVADVGYGYTF. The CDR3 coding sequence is TGCAGCGTGGCGGACGTCGGGTATGGCTACACCTTC.

The DNA of the CDR3 is TGTGCCAGCAGTTCCCGACCCCCGCAGAGCTCCTACGAGCAGTACTTC. It specifies CASSSRPPQSSYEQYF. The J gene is TRBJ2-7, the V gene TRBV27; no clear D. CDR3 size: 16 residues. Germline V gene data show CDR1 as MNHEY and CDR2 as SMNVEV (reference sequence). The ends were cut back, 4 bases at V and 0 bases at J, with 16 bases in the middle.

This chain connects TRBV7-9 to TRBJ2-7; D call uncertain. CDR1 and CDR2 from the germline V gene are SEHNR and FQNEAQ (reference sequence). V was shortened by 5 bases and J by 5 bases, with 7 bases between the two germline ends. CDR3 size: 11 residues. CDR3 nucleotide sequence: TGTGCCAGCAGCCTCTATGACGAGCAGTACTTC. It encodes CASSLYDEQYF.

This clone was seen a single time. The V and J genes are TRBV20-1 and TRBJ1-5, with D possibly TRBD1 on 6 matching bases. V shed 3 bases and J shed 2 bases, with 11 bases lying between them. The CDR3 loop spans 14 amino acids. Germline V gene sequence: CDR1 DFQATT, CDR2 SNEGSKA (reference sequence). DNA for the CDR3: TGCAGTGCTAGTCAGGGGTTGGGCAATCAGCCCCAGCATTTT. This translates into CSASQGLGNQPQHF.

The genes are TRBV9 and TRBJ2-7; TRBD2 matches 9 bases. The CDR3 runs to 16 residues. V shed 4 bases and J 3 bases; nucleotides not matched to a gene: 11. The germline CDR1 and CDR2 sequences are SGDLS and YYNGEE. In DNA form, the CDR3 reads TGTGCCAGCAGCTCAGGGAGGGTAGCGGGGGTCTACGAGCAGTACTTC. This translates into CASSSGRVAGVYEQYF.

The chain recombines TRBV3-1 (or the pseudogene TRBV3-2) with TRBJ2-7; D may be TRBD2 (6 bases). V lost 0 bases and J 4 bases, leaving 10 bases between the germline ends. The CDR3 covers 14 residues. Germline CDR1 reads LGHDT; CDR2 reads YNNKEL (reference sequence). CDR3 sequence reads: CASSQDVAGYEQYF. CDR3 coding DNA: TGTGCCAGCAGCCAAGATGTGGCGGGATACGAGCAGTACTTC.

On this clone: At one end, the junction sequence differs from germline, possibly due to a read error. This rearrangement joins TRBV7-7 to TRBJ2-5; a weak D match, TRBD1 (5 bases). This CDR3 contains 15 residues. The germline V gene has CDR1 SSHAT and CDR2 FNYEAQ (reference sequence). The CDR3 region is CASSLVEGDQETQYF. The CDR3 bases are TGTGCTAGCAGCTTAGTTGAAGGGGACCAAGAGACCCAGTACTTC.

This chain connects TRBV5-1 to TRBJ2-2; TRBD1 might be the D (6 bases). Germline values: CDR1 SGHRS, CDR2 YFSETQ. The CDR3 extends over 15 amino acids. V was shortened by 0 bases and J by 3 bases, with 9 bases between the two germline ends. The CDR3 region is CASSLAAGDTGELFF. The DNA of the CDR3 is TGCGCCAGCAGCTTGGCGGCAGGGGACACCGGGGAGCTGTTTTTT.

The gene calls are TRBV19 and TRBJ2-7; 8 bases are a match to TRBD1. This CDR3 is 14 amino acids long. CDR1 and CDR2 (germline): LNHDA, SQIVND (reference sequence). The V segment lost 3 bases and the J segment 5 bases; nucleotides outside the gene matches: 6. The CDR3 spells CASSIQRQGHEQYF. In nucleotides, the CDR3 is TGTGCCAGTAGTATCCAGAGACAGGGGCACGAGCAGTACTTC.

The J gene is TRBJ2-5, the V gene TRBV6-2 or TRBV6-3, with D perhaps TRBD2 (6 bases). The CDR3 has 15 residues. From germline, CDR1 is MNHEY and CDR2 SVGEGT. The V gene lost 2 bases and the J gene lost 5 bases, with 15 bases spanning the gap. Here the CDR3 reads CASSYHEWAGETQYF. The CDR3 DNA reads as TGTGCCAGCAGTTACCATGAGTGGGCGGGGGAGACCCAGTACTTC.

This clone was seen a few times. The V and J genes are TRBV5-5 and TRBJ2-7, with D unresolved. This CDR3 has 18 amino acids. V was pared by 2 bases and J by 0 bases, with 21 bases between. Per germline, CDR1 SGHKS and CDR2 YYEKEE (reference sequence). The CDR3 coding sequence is TGTGCCAGCAGCTTATTTCGGGTTGATAGGGAAACCTCCTACGAGCAGTACTTC. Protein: CASSLFRVDRETSYEQYF.

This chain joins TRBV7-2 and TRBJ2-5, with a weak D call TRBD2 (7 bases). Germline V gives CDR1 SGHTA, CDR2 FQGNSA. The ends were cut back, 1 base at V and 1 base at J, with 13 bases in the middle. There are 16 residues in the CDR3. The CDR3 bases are TGTGCCAGCAGCTTAGTTGGGGGGGGCAGCCAAGAGACCCAGTACTTC. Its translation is CASSLVGGGSQETQYF.

CDR3 nucleotides: TGTGCCAGCAGCGTAGGAGGCACTGGGGCCAACGTCCTGACTTTC. It yields the protein CASSVGGTGANVLTF. V and J are TRBV9 and TRBJ2-6; D unclear. The germline gives CDR1 SGDLS, CDR2 YYNGEE. V lost 0 bases and J lost 2, with 6 bases in between. The CDR3 consists of 15 residues. The full variable domain, with the rest looked up from reference TRBV9 and TRBJ2-6, is DSGVTQTPKHLITATGQRVTLRCSPRSGDLSVYWYQQSLDQGLQFLIQYYNGEERAKGNILERFSAQQFPDLHSELNLSSLELGDSALYFCASSVGGTGANVLTFGAGSRLTVL.

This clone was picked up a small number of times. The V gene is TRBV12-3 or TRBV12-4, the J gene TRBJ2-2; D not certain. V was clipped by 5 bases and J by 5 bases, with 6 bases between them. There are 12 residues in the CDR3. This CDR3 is CASSPWTGELFF. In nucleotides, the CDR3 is TGTGCCAGCAGTCCGTGGACCGGGGAGCTGTTTTTT.

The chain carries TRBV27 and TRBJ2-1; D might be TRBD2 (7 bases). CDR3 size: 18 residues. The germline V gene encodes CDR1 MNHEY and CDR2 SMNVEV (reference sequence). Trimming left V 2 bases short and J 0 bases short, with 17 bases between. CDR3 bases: TGTGCCAGCAGTTTAGGGGGGGGGCGGGCCCTCTCCTACAATGAGCAGTTCTTC. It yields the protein CASSLGGGRALSYNEQFF.

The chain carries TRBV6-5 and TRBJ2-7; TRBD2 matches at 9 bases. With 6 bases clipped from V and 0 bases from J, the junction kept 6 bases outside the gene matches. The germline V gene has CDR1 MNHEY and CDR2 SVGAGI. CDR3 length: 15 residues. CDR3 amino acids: CASRVAGVSSYEQYF. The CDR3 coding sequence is TGTGCCAGCAGGGTAGCGGGAGTGTCCTCCTACGAGCAGTACTTC.

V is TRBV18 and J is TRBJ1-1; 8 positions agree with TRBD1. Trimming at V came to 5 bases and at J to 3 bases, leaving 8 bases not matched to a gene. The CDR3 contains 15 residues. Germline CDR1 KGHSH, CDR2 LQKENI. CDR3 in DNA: TGTGCCAGCTCATCCGGACAGGGAGGGGACACTGAAGCTTTCTTT. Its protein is CASSSGQGGDTEAFF.

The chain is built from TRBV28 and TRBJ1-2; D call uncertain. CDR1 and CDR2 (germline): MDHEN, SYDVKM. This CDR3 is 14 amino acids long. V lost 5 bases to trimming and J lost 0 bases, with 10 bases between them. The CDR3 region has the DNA TGTGCCAGCAGTCCCGCCGACGCTAACTATGGCTACACCTTC. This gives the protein CASSPADANYGYTF.

The CDR3 spells CASSYSRSSTNEKLFF. The CDR3 DNA reads as TGTGCCAGCAGTTACTCGCGGAGTTCAACTAATGAAAAACTGTTTTTT. The V call is TRBV6-2 or TRBV6-3, the J call TRBJ1-4; no reliable D call. Germline V lookup: CDR1 MNHEY, CDR2 SVGEGT. This CDR3 has 16 amino acids. V was shortened by 0 bases and J by 0 bases, with 8 bases between the two germline ends.

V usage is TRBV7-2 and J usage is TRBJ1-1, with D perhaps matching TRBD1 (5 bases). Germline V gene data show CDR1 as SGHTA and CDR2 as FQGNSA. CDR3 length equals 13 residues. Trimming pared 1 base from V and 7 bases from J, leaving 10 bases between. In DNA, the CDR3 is TGTGCCAGCAGCTTAGGAAGACAGATTGAAGCTTTCTTT. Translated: CASSLGRQIEAFF.

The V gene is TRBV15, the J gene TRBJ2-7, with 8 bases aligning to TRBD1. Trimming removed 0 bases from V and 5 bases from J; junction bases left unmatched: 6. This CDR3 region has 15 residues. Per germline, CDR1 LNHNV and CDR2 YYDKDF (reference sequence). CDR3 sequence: CATSRETGGSHEQYF. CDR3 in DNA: TGTGCCACCAGCAGAGAAACAGGGGGGTCCCACGAGCAGTACTTC.

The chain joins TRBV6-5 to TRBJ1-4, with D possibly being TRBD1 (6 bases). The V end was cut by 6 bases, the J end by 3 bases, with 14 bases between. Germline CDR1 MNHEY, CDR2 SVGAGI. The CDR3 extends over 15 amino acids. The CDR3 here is CASRGGGLANEKLFF. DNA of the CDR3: TGTGCCAGCAGGGGGGGCGGGCTGGCTAATGAAAAACTGTTTTTT.

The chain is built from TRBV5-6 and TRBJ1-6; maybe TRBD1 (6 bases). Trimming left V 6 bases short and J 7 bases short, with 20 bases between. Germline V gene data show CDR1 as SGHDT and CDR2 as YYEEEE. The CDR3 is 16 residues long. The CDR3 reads CASTPGRQGRNSPLHF. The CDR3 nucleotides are TGTGCCAGCACCCCGGGGCGGCAGGGGCGAAATTCACCCCTCCACTTT.

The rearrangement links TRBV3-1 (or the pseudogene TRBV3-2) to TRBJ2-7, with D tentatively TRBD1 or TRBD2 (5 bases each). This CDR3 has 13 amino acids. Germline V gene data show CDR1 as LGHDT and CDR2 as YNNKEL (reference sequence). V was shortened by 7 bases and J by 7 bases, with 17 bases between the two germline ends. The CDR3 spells CASTRGSQMEQYF. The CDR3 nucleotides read TGTGCCAGCACCCGGGGCAGCCAGATGGAGCAGTACTTC.

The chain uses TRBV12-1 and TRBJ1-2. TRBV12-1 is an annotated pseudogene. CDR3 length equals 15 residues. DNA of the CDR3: TGTGCCAGCAGCTCTGCGGGGACCGCCAACTATGGCTACACCTTC. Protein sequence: CASSSAGTANYGYTF.

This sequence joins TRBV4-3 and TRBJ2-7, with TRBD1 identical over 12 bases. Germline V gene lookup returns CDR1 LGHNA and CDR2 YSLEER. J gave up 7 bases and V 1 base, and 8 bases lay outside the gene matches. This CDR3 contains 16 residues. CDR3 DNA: TGCGCCAGCAGCCAAGGTCTGGGACAGGGGGCTGGGGAGCAGTACTTC. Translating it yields CASSQGLGQGAGEQYF.